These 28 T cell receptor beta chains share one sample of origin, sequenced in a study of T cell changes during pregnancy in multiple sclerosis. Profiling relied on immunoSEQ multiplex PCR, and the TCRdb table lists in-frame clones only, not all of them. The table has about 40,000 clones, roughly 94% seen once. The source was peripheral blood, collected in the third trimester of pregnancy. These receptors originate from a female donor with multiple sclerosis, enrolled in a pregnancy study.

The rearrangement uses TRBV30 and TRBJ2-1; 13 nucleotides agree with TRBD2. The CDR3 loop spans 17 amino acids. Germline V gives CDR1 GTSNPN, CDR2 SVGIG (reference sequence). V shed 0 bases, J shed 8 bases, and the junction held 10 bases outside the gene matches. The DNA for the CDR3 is TGTGCCTGGAGTGTACGTCGGACTAGCGGGAGTTACGATGAGCAGTTCTTC. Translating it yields CAWSVRRTSGSYDEQFF.

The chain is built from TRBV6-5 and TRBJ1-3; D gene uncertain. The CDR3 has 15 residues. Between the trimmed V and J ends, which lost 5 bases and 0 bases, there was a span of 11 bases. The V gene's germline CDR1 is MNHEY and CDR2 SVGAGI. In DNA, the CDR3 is TGTGCCAGCAGTCCCGGACTGAACTCTGGAAACACCATATATTTT. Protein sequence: CASSPGLNSGNTIYF.

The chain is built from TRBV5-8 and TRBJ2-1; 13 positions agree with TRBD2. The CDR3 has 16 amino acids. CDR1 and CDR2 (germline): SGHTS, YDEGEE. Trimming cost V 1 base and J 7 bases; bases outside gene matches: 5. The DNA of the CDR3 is TGTGCCAGCAGCTTGTTACTAGCGGGAGGGCCTAATGAGCAGTTCTTC. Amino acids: CASSLLLAGGPNEQFF.

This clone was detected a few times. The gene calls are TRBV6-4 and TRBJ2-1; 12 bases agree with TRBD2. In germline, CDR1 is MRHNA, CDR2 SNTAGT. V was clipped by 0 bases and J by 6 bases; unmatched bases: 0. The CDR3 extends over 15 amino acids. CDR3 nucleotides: TGTGCCAGCAGTGACTCGACTAGCGGGAGCAATGAGCAGTTCTTC. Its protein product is CASSDSTSGSNEQFF.

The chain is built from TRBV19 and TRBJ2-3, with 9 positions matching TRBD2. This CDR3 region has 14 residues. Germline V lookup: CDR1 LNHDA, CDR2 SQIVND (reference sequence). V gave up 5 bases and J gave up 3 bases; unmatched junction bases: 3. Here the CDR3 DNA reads TGTGCCAGTAGTGGAGGACTAGCGACAGATACGCAGTATTTT. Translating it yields CASSGGLATDTQYF.

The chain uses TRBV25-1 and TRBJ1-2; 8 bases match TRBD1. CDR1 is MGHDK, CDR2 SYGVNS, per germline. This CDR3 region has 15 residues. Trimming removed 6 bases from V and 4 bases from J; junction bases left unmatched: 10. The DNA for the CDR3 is TGTGCCAGCAGCCCACGACAGGGGCGAAGCTATGGCTACACCTTC. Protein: CASSPRQGRSYGYTF.

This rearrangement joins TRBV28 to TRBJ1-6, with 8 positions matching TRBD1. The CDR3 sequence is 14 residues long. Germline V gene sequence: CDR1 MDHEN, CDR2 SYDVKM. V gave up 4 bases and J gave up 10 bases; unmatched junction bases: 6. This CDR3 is CASSSGQGGSPLHF. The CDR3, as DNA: TGTGCCAGCAGTTCCGGACAGGGAGGATCACCCCTCCACTTT. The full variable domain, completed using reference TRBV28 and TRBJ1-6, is DVKVTQSSRYLVKRTGEKVFLECVQDMDHENMFWYRQDPGLGLRLIYFSYDVKMKEKGDIPEGYSVSREKKERFSLILESASTNQTSMYLCASSSGQGGSPLHFGNGTRLTVT.

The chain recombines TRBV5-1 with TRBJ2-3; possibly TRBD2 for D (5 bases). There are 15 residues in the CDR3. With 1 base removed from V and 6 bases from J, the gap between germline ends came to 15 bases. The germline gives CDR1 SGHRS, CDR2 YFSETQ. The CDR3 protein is CASSLLESQRDTQYF. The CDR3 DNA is TGCGCCAGCAGCTTGCTCGAGTCGCAGCGGGATACGCAGTATTTT.

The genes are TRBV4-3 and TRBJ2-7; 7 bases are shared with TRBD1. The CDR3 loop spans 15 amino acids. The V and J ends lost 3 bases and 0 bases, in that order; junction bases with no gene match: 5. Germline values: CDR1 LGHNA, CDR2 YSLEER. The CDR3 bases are TGCGCCAGCAGCCAGGGACAGCCTAGCTCCTACGAGCAGTACTTC. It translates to CASSQGQPSSYEQYF.

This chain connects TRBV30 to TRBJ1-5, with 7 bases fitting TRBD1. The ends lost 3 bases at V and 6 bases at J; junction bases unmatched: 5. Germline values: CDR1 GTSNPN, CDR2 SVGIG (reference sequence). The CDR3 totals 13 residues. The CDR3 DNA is TGTGCCTGGAGAACAGGGGTGGCTCAGCCCCAGCATTTT. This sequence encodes CAWRTGVAQPQHF.

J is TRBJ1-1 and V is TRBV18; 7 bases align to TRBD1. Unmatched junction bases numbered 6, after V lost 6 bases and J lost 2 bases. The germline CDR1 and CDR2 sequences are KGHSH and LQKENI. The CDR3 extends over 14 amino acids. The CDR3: CASSPGQINTEAFF. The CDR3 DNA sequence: TGTGCCAGCTCCCCGGGACAGATAAACACTGAAGCTTTCTTT.

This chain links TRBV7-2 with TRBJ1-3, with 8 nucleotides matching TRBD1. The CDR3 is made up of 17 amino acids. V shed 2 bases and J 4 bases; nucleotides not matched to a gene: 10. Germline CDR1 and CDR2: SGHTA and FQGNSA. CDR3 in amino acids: CASSLPGQAFFGNTIYF. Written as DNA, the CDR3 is TGTGCCAGCAGCTTACCGGGACAGGCTTTTTTCGGAAACACCATATATTTT.

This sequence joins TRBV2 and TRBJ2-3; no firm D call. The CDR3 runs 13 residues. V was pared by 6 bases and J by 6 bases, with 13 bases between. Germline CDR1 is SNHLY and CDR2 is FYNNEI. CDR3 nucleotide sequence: TGTGCCAGCAGGAAACAGTCGACGGATACGCAGTATTTT. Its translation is CASRKQSTDTQYF.

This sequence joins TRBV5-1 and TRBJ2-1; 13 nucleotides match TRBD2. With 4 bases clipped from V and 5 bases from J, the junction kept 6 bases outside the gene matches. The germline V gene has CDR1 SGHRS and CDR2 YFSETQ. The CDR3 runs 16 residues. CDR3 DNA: TGCGCCAGCAGCACCGGACTAGCGGGAGTCGACAATGAGCAGTTCTTC. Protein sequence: CASSTGLAGVDNEQFF.

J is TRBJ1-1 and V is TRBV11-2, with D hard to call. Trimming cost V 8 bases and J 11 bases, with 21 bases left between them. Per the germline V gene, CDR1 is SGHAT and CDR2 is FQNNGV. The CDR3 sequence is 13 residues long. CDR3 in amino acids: CASSLRYGRPAFF. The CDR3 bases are TGTGCCAGCTCGCTTAGGTACGGCAGGCCCGCTTTCTTT.

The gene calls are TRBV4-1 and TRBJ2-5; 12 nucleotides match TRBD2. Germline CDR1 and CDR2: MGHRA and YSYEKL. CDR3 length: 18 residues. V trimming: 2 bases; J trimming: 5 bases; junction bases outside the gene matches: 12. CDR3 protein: CASSQIYASGRAFETQYF. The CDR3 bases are TGCGCCAGCAGCCAAATCTACGCTAGCGGGAGGGCGTTTGAGACCCAGTACTTC.

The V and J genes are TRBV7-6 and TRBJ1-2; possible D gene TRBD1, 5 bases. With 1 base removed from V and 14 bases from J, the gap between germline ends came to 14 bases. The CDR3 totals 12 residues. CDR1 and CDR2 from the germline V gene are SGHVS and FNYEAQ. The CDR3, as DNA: TGTGCCAGCAGCTTAGATAGGGGTCCGCTAACCTTC. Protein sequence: CASSLDRGPLTF.

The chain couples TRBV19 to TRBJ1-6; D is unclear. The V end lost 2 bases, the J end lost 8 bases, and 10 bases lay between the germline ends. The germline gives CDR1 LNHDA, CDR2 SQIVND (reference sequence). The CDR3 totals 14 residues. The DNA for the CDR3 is TGTGCCAGTAGTATACGAGGGTTGGATTCACCCCTCCACTTT. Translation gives CASSIRGLDSPLHF.

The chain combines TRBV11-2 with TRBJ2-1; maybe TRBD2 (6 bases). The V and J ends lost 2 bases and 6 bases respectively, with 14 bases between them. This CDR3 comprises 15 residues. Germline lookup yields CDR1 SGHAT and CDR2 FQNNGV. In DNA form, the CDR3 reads TGTGCCAGCAGCTTATACTCCCAGGGAGGCAATGAGCAGTTCTTC. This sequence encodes CASSLYSQGGNEQFF.

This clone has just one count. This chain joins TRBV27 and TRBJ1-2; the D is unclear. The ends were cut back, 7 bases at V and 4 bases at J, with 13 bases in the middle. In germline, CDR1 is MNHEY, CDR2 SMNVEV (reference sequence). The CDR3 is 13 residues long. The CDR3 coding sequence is TGTGCCAGCAAGGGAGAGGGTGGCTATGGCTACACCTTC. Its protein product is CASKGEGGYGYTF.

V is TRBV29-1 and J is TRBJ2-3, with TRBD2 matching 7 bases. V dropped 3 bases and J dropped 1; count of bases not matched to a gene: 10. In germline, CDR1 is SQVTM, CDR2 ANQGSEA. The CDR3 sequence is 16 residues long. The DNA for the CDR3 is TGCAGCGTTGAGTGGGGCATGGGGAGGGGCACAGATACGCAGTATTTT. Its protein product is CSVEWGMGRGTDTQYF.

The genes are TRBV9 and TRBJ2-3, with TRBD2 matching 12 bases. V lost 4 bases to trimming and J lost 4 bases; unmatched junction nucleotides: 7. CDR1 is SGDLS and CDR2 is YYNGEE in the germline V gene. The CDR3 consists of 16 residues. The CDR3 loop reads CASSPRLAGDPDTQYF. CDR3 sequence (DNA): TGTGCCAGCAGCCCCCGACTAGCGGGAGACCCAGATACGCAGTATTTT.

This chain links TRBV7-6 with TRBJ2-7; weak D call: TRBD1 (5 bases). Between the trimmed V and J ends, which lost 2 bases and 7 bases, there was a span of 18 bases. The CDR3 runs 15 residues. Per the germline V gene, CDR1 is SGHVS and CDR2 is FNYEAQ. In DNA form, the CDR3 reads TGTGCCAGCAGCTTACGTCAGGGAAGGTTGGGTGAGCAGTACTTC. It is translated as CASSLRQGRLGEQYF.

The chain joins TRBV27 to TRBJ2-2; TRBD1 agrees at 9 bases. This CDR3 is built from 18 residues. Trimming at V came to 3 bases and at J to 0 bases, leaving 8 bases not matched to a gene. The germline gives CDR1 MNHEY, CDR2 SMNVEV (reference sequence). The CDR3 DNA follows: TGTGCCAGCAGTTTCGACTTAAGGGACAGGGCGAACACCGGGGAGCTGTTTTTT. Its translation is CASSFDLRDRANTGELFF.

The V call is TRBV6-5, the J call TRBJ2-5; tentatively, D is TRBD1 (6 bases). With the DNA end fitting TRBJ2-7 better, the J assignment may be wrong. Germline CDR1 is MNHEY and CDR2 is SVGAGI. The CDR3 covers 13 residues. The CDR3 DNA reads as TGTGCCAGCAGATCAGGGGCCTCCTACGAGCAGTACTTC. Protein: CASRSGASYEQYF.

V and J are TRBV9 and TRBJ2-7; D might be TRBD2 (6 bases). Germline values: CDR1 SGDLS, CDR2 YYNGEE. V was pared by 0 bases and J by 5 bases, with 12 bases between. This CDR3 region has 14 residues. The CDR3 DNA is TGTGCCAGCAGCGTAGGCCCGGGAGCCCACGAGCAGTACTTC. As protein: CASSVGPGAHEQYF.

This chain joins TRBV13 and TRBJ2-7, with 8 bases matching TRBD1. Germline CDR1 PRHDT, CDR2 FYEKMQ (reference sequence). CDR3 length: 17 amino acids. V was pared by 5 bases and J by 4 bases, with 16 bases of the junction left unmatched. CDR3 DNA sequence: TGTGCCAGCAGCCAGGGCAGCCCCGACAGGGGAAGGTACGAGCAGTACTTC. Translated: CASSQGSPDRGRYEQYF.

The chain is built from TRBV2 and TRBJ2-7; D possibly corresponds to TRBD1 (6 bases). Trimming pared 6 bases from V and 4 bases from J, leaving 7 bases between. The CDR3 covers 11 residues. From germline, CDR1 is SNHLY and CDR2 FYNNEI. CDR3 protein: CASRDRYEQYF. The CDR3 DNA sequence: TGTGCCAGCAGAGACAGGTACGAGCAGTACTTC.